The 3 T cell receptor beta chains in this list originate from one sample, sequenced in a study of PD-1 blockade in mismatch repair-deficient tumors. This table comes from immunoSEQ multiplex PCR, and its TCRdb copy is limited to in-frame clones, with some not included. In the table there are tens of thousands of clones, roughly 80% of which are singletons. Sequences were derived from peripheral blood, sampled 44 weeks after starting pembrolizumab. The receptors come from an adult with mismatch repair-deficient cancer.

The chain is built from TRBV18 and TRBJ1-1, with D uncertain. The length of the CDR3 is 12 residues. V was shortened by 5 bases and J by 7 bases, with 11 bases between the two germline ends. The germline gives CDR1 KGHSH, CDR2 LQKENI. CDR3 bases: TGTGCCAGCTCATCACACCCAGATGAAGCTTTCTTT. Protein product: CASSSHPDEAFF.

The chain recombines TRBV2 with TRBJ2-1, with D unresolved. The germline V gene has CDR1 SNHLY and CDR2 FYNNEI. This CDR3 comprises 11 residues. V was pared by 9 bases and J by 2 bases, with 5 bases between. This chain's CDR3 is CASAPYNEQFF. In DNA, the CDR3 is TGTGCCAGTGCGCCCTACAATGAGCAGTTCTTC.

The chain has TRBV6-1 and TRBJ1-1; D may be TRBD1 (6 bases). V was cut by 6 bases and J by 7 bases, with 12 bases left in between. The CDR3 sequence is 12 residues long. The germline CDR1 and CDR2 sequences are MNHNS and SASEGT. CDR3 amino acids: CASRATGIEAFF. CDR3 nucleotides: TGTGCCAGCAGAGCCACAGGGATTGAAGCTTTCTTT.